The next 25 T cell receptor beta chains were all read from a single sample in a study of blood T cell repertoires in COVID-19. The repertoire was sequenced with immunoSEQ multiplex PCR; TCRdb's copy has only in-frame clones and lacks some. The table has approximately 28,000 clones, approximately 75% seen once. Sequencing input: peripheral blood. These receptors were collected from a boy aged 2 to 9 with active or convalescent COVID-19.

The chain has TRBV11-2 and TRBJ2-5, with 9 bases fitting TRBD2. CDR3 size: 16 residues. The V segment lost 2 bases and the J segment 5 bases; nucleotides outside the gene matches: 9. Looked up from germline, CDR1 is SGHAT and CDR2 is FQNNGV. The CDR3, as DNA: TGTGCCAGCAGCTTAAGGCTAGCGGGGCGTCGGGAGACCCAGTACTTC. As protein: CASSLRLAGRRETQYF. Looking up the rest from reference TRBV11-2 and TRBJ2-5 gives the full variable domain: EAGVAQSPRYKIIEKRQSVAFWCNPISGHATLYWYQQILGQGPKLLIQFQNNGVVDDSQLPKDRFSAERLKGVDSTLKIQPAKLEDSAVYLCASSLRLAGRRETQYFGPGTRLLVL.

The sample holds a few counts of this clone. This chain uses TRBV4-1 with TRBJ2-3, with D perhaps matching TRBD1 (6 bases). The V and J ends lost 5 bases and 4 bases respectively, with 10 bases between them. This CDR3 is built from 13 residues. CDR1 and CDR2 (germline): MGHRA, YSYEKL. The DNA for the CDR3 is TGCGCCAGCAGCTCCACAGGGTCAGATACGCAGTATTTT. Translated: CASSSTGSDTQYF.

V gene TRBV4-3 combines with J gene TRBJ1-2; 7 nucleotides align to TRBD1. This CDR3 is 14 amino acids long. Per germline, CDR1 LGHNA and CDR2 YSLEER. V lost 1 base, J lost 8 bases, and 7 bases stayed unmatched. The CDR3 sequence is CASSQGNRGSGYTF. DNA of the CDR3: TGCGCCAGCAGCCAAGGGAACAGGGGTAGCGGCTACACCTTC.

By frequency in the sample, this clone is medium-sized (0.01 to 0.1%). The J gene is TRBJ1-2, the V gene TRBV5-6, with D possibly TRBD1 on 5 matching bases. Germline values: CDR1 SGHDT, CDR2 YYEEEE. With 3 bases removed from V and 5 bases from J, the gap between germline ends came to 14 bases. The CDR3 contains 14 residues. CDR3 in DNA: TGTGCCAGCAGCTACTTGGACAAGGGATATGGCTACACCTTC. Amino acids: CASSYLDKGYGYTF.

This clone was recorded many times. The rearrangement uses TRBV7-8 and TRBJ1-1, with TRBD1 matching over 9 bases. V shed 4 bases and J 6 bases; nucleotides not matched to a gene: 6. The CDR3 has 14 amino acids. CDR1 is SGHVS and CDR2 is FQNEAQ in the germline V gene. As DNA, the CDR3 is TGTGCCAGCAGCTCATACGGACAGGGGTCTGAAGCTTTCTTT. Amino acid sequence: CASSSYGQGSEAFF. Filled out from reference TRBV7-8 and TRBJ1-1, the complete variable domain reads GAGVSQSPRYKVAKRGQDVALRCDPISGHVSLFWYQQALGQGPEFLTYFQNEAQLDKSGLPSDRFFAERPEGSVSTLKIQRTQQEDSAVYLCASSSYGQGSEAFFGQGTRLTVV.

As DNA, the CDR3 is TGTGCCAGCAGGGGTAGGGGGAACACTGAAGCTTTCTTT. It translates to CASRGRGNTEAFF. The chain links TRBV27 to TRBJ1-1; D perhaps matches TRBD1 (5 bases). V shed 6 bases and J shed 1 base, with 9 bases lying between them. This CDR3 has 13 residues. Germline V gene sequence: CDR1 MNHEY, CDR2 SMNVEV (reference sequence).

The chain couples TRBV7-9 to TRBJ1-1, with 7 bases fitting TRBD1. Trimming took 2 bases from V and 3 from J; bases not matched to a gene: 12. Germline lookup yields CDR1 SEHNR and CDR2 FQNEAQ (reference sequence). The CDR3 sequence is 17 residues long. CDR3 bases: TGTGCCAGCAGCTTACTGCACAGGGGTAGGATGCACACTGAAGCTTTCTTT. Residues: CASSLLHRGRMHTEAFF.

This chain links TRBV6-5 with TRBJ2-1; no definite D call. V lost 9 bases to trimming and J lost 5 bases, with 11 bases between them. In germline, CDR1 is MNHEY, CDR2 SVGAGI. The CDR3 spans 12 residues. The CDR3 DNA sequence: TGTGCCAGTACGGAACAGAACAATGAGCAGTTCTTC. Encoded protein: CASTEQNNEQFF.

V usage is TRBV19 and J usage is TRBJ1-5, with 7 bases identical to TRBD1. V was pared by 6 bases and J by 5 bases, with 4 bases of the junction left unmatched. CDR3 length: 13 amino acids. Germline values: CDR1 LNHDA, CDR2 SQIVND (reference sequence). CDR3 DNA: TGTGCCAGTAGCCGTACAGGGGATCAGCCCCAGCATTTT. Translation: CASSRTGDQPQHF.

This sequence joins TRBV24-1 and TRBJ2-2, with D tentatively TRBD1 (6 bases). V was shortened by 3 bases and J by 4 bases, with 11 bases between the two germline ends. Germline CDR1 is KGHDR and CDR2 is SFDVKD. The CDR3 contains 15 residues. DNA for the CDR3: TGTGCCACCAGTGATCCTGGACAGACCACCGGGGAGCTGTTTTTT. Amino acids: CATSDPGQTTGELFF.

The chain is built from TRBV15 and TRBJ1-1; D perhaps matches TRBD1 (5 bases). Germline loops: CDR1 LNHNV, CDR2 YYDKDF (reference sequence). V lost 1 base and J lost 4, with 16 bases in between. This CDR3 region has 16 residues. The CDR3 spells CATSRGRSRVSTEAFF. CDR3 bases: TGTGCCACCAGCAGAGGCCGATCCAGGGTCAGCACTGAAGCTTTCTTT.

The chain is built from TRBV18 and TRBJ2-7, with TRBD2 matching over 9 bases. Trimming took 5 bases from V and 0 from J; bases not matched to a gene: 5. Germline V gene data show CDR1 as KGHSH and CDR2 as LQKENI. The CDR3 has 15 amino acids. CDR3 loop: CASSTSGPSSYEQYF. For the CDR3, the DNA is TGTGCCAGCTCAACTAGCGGGCCAAGCTCCTACGAGCAGTACTTC.

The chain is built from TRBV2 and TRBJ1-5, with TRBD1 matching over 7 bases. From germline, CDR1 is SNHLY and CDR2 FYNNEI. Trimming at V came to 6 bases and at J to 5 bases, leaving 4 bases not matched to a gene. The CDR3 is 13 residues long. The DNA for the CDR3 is TGTGCCAGCAGACTTGACAGGGATCAGCCCCAGCATTTT. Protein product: CASRLDRDQPQHF. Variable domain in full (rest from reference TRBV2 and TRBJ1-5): EPEVTQTPSHQVTQMGQEVILRCVPISNHLYFYWYRQILGQKVEFLVSFYNNEISEKSEIFDDQFSVERPDGSNFTLKIRSTKLEDSAMYFCASRLDRDQPQHFGDGTRLSIL.

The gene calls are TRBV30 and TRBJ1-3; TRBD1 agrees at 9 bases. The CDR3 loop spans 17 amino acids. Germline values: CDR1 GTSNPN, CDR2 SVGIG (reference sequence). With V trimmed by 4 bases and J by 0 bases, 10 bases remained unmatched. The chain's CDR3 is CAWNRDRVKTSGNTIYF. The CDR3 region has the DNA TGTGCCTGGAACCGGGACAGGGTAAAAACCTCTGGAAACACCATATATTTT.

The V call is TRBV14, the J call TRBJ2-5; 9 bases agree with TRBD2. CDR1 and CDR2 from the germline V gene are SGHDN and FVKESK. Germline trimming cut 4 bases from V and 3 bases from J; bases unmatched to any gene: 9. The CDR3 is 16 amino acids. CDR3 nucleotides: TGTGCCAGCAGCCGCCTTTTCCGCGGGAGGGAAGAGACCCAGTACTTC. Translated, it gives CASSRLFRGREETQYF.

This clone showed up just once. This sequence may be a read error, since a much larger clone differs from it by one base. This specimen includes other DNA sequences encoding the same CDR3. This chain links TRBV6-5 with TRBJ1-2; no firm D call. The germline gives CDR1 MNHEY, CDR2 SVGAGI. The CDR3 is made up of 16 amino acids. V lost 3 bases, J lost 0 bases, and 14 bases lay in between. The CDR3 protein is CASSYSRSDANYGYTF. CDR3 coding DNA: TGTGCCAGCAGTTATTCGAGGTCAGACGCTAACTATGGCTACACCTTC.

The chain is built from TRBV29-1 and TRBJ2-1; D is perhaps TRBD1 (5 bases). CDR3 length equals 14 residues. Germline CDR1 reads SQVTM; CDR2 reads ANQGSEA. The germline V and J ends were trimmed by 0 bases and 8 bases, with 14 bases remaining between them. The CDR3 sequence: CSVEDQGSRDEQFF. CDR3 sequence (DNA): TGCAGCGTTGAAGATCAGGGATCCCGTGATGAGCAGTTCTTC.

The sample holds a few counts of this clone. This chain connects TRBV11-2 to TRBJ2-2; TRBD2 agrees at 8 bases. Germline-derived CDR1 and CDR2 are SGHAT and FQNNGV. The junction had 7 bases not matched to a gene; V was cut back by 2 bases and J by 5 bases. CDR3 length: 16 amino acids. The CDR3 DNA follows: TGTGCCAGCAGCTTAAGAGCGGGAGTACGGACCGGGGAGCTGTTTTTT. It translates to CASSLRAGVRTGELFF.

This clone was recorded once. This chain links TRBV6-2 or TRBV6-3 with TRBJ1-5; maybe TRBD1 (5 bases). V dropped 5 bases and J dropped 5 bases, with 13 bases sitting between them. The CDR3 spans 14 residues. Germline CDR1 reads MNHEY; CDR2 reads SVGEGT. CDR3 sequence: CASSRGQVDQPQHF. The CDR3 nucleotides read TGTGCCAGCAGTCGAGGACAAGTCGATCAGCCCCAGCATTTT.

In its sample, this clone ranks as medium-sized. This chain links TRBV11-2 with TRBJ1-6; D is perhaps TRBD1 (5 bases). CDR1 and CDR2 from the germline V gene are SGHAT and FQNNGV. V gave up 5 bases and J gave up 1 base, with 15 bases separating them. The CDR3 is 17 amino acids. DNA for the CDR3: TGTGCCAGCAGCGTGAGACAGAAGGGGTCCTATAATTCACCCCTCCACTTT. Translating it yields CASSVRQKGSYNSPLHF.

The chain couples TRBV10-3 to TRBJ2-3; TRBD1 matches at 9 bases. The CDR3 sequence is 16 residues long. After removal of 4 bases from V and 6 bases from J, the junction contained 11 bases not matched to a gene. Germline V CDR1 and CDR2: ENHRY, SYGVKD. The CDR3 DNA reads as TGTGCCATCAGTGGGTCAAGGACAGGGGTAATGGATACGCAGTATTTT. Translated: CAISGSRTGVMDTQYF.

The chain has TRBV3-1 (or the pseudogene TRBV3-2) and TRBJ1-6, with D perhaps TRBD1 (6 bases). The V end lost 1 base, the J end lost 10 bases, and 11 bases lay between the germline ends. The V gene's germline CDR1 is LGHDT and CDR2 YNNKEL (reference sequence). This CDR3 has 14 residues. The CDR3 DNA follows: TGTGCCAGCAGCCAAGGACAGGCTATATCACCCCTCCACTTT. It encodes CASSQGQAISPLHF.

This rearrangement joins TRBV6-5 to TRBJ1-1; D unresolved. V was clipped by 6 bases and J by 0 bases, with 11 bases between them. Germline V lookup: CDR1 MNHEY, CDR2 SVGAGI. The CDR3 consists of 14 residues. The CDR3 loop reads CASRTTLLNTEAFF. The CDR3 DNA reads TGTGCCAGCAGGACGACATTACTGAACACTGAAGCTTTCTTT.

The CDR3 DNA sequence: TGTGCCAGCAGGGAGGGACAGGTACGAGACGCTGAAGCTTTCTTT. Its translation is CASREGQVRDAEAFF. J is TRBJ1-1 and V is TRBV19; TRBD1 aligns across 8 bases. The V gene end was trimmed by 9 bases and the J gene end by 6 bases; junction bases not matched to a gene: 15. The CDR3 is 15 amino acids. Germline V gene data show CDR1 as LNHDA and CDR2 as SQIVND (reference sequence).

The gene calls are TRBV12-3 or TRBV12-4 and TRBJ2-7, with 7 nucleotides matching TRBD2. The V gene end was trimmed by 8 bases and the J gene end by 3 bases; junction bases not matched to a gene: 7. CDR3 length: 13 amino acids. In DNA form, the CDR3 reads TGTGCCAGCTCCGTTGGCGGGGGCTACGAGCAGTACTTC. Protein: CASSVGGGYEQYF.